Each of the 7 T cell receptor beta chains below was sequenced from the same sample in a study of CD4+ T cells in melanoma. The table came from immunoSEQ multiplex PCR; TCRdb's copy has only in-frame clones and leaves some out. The profile shows about 140,000 clones, 80% to 95% of them singletons. Source of these receptors: a human donor with melanoma.

The rearrangement joins TRBV7-3 to TRBJ1-6; D is possibly TRBD1 (5 bases). There are 16 residues in the CDR3. The germline V gene has CDR1 SGHTA and CDR2 FQGTGA. The V gene lost 5 bases and the J gene lost 6 bases, with 17 bases spanning the gap. Written as DNA, the CDR3 is TGTGCCAGCAGCGCTCAGGGACCCAGCGTTAATTCACCCCTCCACTTT. It translates to CASSAQGPSVNSPLHF.

This clone has just one count. This chain uses TRBV6-6 with TRBJ2-1; no firm D call. With 6 bases removed from V and 2 bases from J, the gap between germline ends came to 11 bases. Germline V gene lookup returns CDR1 MNHNY and CDR2 SVGAGI (reference sequence). The CDR3 sequence is 14 residues long. The CDR3 reads CASSPIQTYNEQFF. For the CDR3, the DNA is TGTGCCAGCAGCCCTATTCAAACCTACAATGAGCAGTTCTTC.

This chain links TRBV30 with TRBJ2-5; 8 bases align to TRBD2. Germline V gene sequence: CDR1 GTSNPN, CDR2 SVGIG (reference sequence). The CDR3 sequence is 14 residues long. Trimming removed 0 bases from V and 2 bases from J; junction bases left unmatched: 2. The CDR3 bases are TGTGCCTGGAGTGTGGCGGGGGGTCAAGAGACCCAGTACTTC. Translating it yields CAWSVAGGQETQYF.

This chain connects TRBV6-6 to TRBJ1-4, with D possibly being TRBD1 (6 bases). Trimming stripped 4 bases from V and 8 bases from J, with 14 bases between. The CDR3 consists of 14 residues. CDR1 MNHNY and CDR2 SVGAGI come from the germline V gene (reference sequence). DNA for the CDR3: TGTGCCAGCAGTTCCGGGAAGGGGGAGGAAAAACTGTTTTTT. It translates to CASSSGKGEEKLFF.

V usage is TRBV13 and J usage is TRBJ1-4, with D uncertain. The CDR3 consists of 12 residues. In germline, CDR1 is PRHDT, CDR2 FYEKMQ (reference sequence). Trimming removed 2 bases from V and 12 bases from J, with 10 bases in between. The CDR3 loop is CASSLLAAELFF. CDR3 in DNA: TGTGCCAGCAGCTTATTGGCGGCGGAACTGTTTTTT.

V gene TRBV6-5 combines with J gene TRBJ2-7; D perhaps matches TRBD2 (6 bases). Trimming stripped 5 bases from V and 1 base from J, with 12 bases between. This CDR3 is built from 14 residues. The germline gives CDR1 MNHEY, CDR2 SVGAGI. The CDR3 spells CASSPRTNSYEQYF. For the CDR3, the DNA is TGTGCCAGCAGTCCCAGGACTAATTCCTACGAGCAGTACTTC.

This chain links TRBV7-8 with TRBJ2-2; maybe TRBD2 (5 bases). CDR1 and CDR2 (germline): SGHVS, FQNEAQ. Trimming took off 5 bases at V and 7 bases at J, with 11 bases between the two ends. This CDR3 comprises 13 residues. The CDR3 sequence is CASSHSGSGELFF. The CDR3 region has the DNA TGTGCCAGCAGCCACAGTGGGAGCGGGGAGCTGTTTTTT.